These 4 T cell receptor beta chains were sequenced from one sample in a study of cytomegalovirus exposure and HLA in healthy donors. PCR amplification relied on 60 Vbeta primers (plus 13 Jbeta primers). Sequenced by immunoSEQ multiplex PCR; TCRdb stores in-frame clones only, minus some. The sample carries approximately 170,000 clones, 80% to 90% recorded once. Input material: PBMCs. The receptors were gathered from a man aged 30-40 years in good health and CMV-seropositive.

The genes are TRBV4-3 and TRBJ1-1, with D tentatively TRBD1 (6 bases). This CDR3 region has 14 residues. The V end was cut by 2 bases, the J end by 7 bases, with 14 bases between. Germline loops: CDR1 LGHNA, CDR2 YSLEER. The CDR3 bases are TGCGCCAGCAGCCAATTAGGGGGATCAGTTGAAGCTTTCTTT. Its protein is CASSQLGGSVEAFF.

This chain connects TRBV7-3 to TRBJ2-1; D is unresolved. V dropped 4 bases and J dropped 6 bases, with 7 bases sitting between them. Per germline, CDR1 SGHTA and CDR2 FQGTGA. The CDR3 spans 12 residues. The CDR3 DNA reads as TGTGCCAGCAGCTCCAGAATCAATGAGCAGTTCTTC. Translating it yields CASSSRINEQFF.

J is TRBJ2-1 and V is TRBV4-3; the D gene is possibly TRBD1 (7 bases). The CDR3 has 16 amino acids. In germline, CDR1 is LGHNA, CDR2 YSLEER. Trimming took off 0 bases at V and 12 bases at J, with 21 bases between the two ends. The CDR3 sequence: CASSQERFGQEGVQFF. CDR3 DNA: TGCGCCAGCAGCCAAGAAAGATTCGGACAGGAGGGTGTGCAGTTCTTC.

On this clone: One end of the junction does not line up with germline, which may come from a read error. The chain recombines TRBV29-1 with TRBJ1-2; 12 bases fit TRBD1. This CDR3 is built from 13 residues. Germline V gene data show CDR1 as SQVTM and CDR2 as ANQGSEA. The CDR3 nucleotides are TGCAGCGTTGGGGGACAGGGGGCCTATGGCTGCACCTTC. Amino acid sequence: CSVGGQGAYGCTF.